The 32 T cell receptor beta chains below come from one sample, sequenced in a study of hypomethylating agent response in myelodysplastic syndrome. Here immunoSEQ multiplex PCR was the method, and the copy in TCRdb shows in-frame clones only, minus some. The table has about 4,900 clones, roughly four fifths seen once; the top ten hold approximately 15%. This sample comprised bone marrow, obtained before or after starting hypomethylating agent treatment for myelodysplastic syndrome (not recorded which). The receptors come from a human donor with myelodysplastic syndrome.

The rearrangement links TRBV21-1 to TRBJ1-2; the D call of TRBD1 is as the table states it, not checked on the DNA. TRBV21-1 counts as a pseudogene. The length of the CDR3 is 14 residues. CDR3 bases: TGTGCCCCTCGATTAGACAGGGAGGTCTATGGCTACACCTTC. Residues: CAPRLDREVYGYTF.

The V and J genes are TRBV5-1 and TRBJ2-7; 7 bases agree with TRBD1. Looked up from germline, CDR1 is SGHRS and CDR2 is YFSETQ. V gave up 0 bases and J gave up 4 bases; unmatched junction bases: 4. The CDR3 totals 14 residues. CDR3 bases: TGCGCCAGCAGCTTGGGGACAGGAGTATACGAGCAGTACTTC. This translates into CASSLGTGVYEQYF.

This sequence joins TRBV4-3 and TRBJ2-2; 7 bases align to TRBD1. The CDR3 spans 18 residues. Trimming at V came to 1 base and at J to 2 bases, leaving 10 bases not matched to a gene. CDR1 is LGHNA and CDR2 is YSLEER in the germline V gene. This CDR3 is CASSQVIIRGHNTGELFF. In DNA, the CDR3 is TGCGCCAGCAGCCAAGTGATAATAAGGGGGCACAACACCGGGGAGCTGTTTTTT.

This chain joins TRBV7-2 and TRBJ2-7; D gene unclear. The CDR3 consists of 13 residues. The V end lost 1 base, the J end lost 3 bases, and 7 bases lay between the germline ends. Germline CDR1 SGHTA, CDR2 FQGNSA. CDR3 nucleotides: TGTGCCAGCAGCTTAGGGCCGGACTACGAGCAGTACTTC. Amino acids: CASSLGPDYEQYF.

The genes are TRBV28 and TRBJ2-1, with TRBD2 as a possible D gene (6 bases). The CDR3 runs 13 residues. Trimming took 5 bases from V and 2 from J, leaving 7 bases between them. Germline V lookup: CDR1 MDHEN, CDR2 SYDVKM. CDR3 protein: CASSGLTYNEQFF. CDR3 sequence (DNA): TGTGCCAGCAGTGGACTAACCTACAATGAGCAGTTCTTC. The complete variable domain, with remaining parts taken from reference TRBV28 and TRBJ2-1, reads DVKVTQSSRYLVKRTGEKVFLECVQDMDHENMFWYRQDPGLGLRLIYFSYDVKMKEKGDIPEGYSVSREKKERFSLILESASTNQTSMYLCASSGLTYNEQFFGPGTRLTVL.

The chain joins TRBV6-1 to TRBJ1-5; the match to TRBD1 covers 7 bases. Germline V gene lookup returns CDR1 MNHNS and CDR2 SASEGT. The J segment lost 4 bases and the V segment lost 5 bases, leaving 8 bases of the junction unmatched. The CDR3 spans 15 residues. This chain's CDR3 is CASSNHRGLNQPQHF. The CDR3 DNA sequence: TGTGCCAGCAGTAACCACAGGGGCCTTAATCAGCCCCAGCATTTT.

The chain links TRBV18 to TRBJ2-5; 12 nucleotides align to TRBD2. The V gene end was trimmed by 1 base and the J gene end by 2 bases; junction bases not matched to a gene: 2. Germline CDR1 KGHSH, CDR2 LQKENI. This CDR3 is built from 16 residues. The DNA for the CDR3 is TGTGCCAGCTCACCACGCGGACTAGCGGGGCAAGAGACCCAGTACTTC. Translating gives CASSPRGLAGQETQYF.

The rearrangement links TRBV2 to TRBJ2-7; TRBD1 matches at 7 bases. V lost 7 bases, J lost 0 bases, and 6 bases stayed unmatched. This CDR3 spans 14 amino acids. Per germline, CDR1 SNHLY and CDR2 FYNNEI. As DNA, the CDR3 is TGTGCCAGCATTAAACAGGGGAACTCCTACGAGCAGTACTTC. Translating gives CASIKQGNSYEQYF.

The rearrangement links TRBV12-2 to TRBJ2-3; the table's D call of TRBD1 was not tested on the DNA. TRBV12-2 is annotated as a pseudogene. CDR3 length: 20 residues. CDR3 coding DNA: TGTGCAAGTCGCTTAGCGTTTTTCTCCCACAGGGGTATGAGGCCAGATACGCAGTATTTT. Protein: CASRLAFFSHRGMRPDTQYF.

The chain links TRBV5-1 to TRBJ1-4, with TRBD1 identical over 8 bases. The CDR3 has 14 amino acids. Germline V gene sequence: CDR1 SGHRS, CDR2 YFSETQ. The J segment lost 8 bases and the V segment lost 3 bases, leaving 6 bases of the junction unmatched. The CDR3 sequence is CASSWTGRGEKLFF. The CDR3 DNA is TGCGCCAGCAGCTGGACAGGGAGAGGAGAAAAACTGTTTTTT. The full variable domain, completed using reference TRBV5-1 and TRBJ1-4, is KAGVTQTPRYLIKTRGQQVTLSCSPISGHRSVSWYQQTPGQGLQFLFEYFSETQRNKGNFPGRFSGRQFSNSRSEMNVSTLELGDSALYLCASSWTGRGEKLFFGSGTQLSVL.

This clone qualifies as medium-sized (0.01 to 0.1%). The J gene is TRBJ1-5, the V gene TRBV7-9, with D tentatively TRBD1 (6 bases). The CDR3 loop spans 15 amino acids. The V end lost 6 bases, the J end lost 5 bases, and 17 bases lay between the germline ends. Germline lookup yields CDR1 SEHNR and CDR2 FQNEAQ (reference sequence). CDR3 sequence (DNA): TGTGCCAGCAGTAATACAGGGAGTGGGGATCAGCCCCAGCATTTT. Protein sequence: CASSNTGSGDQPQHF.

The genes are TRBV7-2 and TRBJ2-2; 10 bases align to TRBD1. The CDR3 totals 15 residues. V gave up 4 bases and J gave up 5 bases; unmatched junction bases: 4. Per germline, CDR1 SGHTA and CDR2 FQGNSA. The CDR3 DNA follows: TGTGCCAGCAGCTCGACAGGGGGCGGTACCGGGGAGCTGTTTTTT. Protein sequence: CASSSTGGGTGELFF.

The chain carries TRBV7-9 and TRBJ1-3, with D possibly matching TRBD1 (5 bases). The CDR3 is 17 residues long. Germline V gene data show CDR1 as SEHNR and CDR2 as FQNEAQ (reference sequence). Trimming took off 3 bases at V and 2 bases at J, with 17 bases between the two ends. CDR3 sequence reads: CASSLVHIRVPGNTIYF. CDR3 DNA sequence: TGTGCCAGCAGCTTGGTTCATATCAGGGTACCTGGAAACACCATATATTTT.

This chain links TRBV10-3 with TRBJ2-5, with TRBD1 as a possible D gene (6 bases). The V and J ends lost 0 bases and 2 bases respectively, with 16 bases between them. The CDR3 has 17 residues. Germline lookup yields CDR1 ENHRY and CDR2 SYGVKD. The CDR3 sequence is CAISESETGWGQETQYF. DNA of the CDR3: TGTGCCATCAGTGAGTCGGAGACAGGTTGGGGGCAAGAGACCCAGTACTTC.

The rearrangement uses TRBV6-1 and TRBJ2-3; 9 bases are a match to TRBD1. Losses at the gene ends were 5 bases for V and 15 bases for J; bases not matched to a gene: 9. The CDR3 totals 12 residues. Germline values: CDR1 MNHNS, CDR2 SASEGT. In DNA, the CDR3 is TGTGCCAGCAGTTATGCGGGACAGGGTCTTTATTTT. This codes for CASSYAGQGLYF.

This chain uses TRBV6-6 with TRBJ1-2, with a tentative D call TRBD1 (5 bases). This CDR3 contains 13 residues. The germline gives CDR1 MNHNY, CDR2 SVGAGI (reference sequence). V was shortened by 7 bases and J by 5 bases, with 14 bases between the two germline ends. The CDR3 DNA reads TGTGCCAGCACTTCCGGGGGTGTTTATGGCTACACCTTC. This sequence encodes CASTSGGVYGYTF.

The J gene is TRBJ2-1, the V gene TRBV9, with a possible D match to TRBD1 (6 bases). The CDR3 totals 15 residues. Germline V gives CDR1 SGDLS, CDR2 YYNGEE. V shed 3 bases and J shed 6 bases, with 16 bases lying between them. The CDR3: CASSATHRESNEQFF. The CDR3 DNA reads TGTGCCAGCAGCGCGACCCACAGGGAAAGCAATGAGCAGTTCTTC.

This clone came up a few times. The gene calls are TRBV7-9 and TRBJ2-3, with TRBD1 matching 8 bases. Germline assignment: CDR1 SEHNR and CDR2 FQNEAQ (reference sequence). Unmatched junction bases numbered 2, after V lost 4 bases and J lost 2 bases. There are 14 residues in the CDR3. The DNA for the CDR3 is TGTGCCAGCAGCTCGGACAGGGCCACAGATACGCAGTATTTT. Its translation is CASSSDRATDTQYF.

V is TRBV11-2 and J is TRBJ1-1; D not certain. The CDR3 is 13 amino acids. V lost 5 bases, J lost 4 bases, and 11 bases lay in between. Germline values: CDR1 SGHAT, CDR2 FQNNGV. Here the CDR3 DNA reads TGTGCCAGCAGCCTTATCCTGGGCACTGAAGCTTTCTTT. Translated, it gives CASSLILGTEAFF.

This sequence joins TRBV6-1 and TRBJ2-2; TRBD1 aligns across 9 bases. The CDR3 runs 14 residues. V shed 6 bases and J 5 bases; nucleotides not matched to a gene: 4. The germline gives CDR1 MNHNS, CDR2 SASEGT. The CDR3 DNA follows: TGTGCCAGCAGGGGACAGGGAAAAACCGGGGAGCTGTTTTTT. As protein: CASRGQGKTGELFF.

This clone has only a few counts. The rearrangement uses TRBV2 and TRBJ2-2; D is perhaps TRBD1 (5 bases). The CDR3 covers 12 residues. CDR1 is SNHLY, CDR2 FYNNEI, per germline. V was pared by 5 bases and J by 6 bases, with 7 bases between. The CDR3 is CASSTGPGELFF. The CDR3 DNA reads as TGTGCCAGCAGTACAGGTCCCGGGGAGCTGTTTTTT.

The genes are TRBV5-1 and TRBJ2-5, with TRBD1 matching 8 bases. Germline values: CDR1 SGHRS, CDR2 YFSETQ. The CDR3 length is 15 residues. V dropped 4 bases and J dropped 2; count of bases not matched to a gene: 7. The CDR3 DNA reads as TGCGCCAGCAGCACCGACAGGGGTACTCAAGAGACCCAGTACTTC. Protein product: CASSTDRGTQETQYF.

V and J are TRBV28 and TRBJ1-2; D is unresolved. The CDR3 runs 15 residues. The V gene lost 3 bases and the J gene lost 0 bases, with 11 bases spanning the gap. The germline V gene encodes CDR1 MDHEN and CDR2 SYDVKM. The chain's CDR3 is CASSLSTNSNYGYTF. The CDR3 DNA reads as TGTGCCAGCAGTTTGAGCACAAATTCTAACTATGGCTACACCTTC.

This rearrangement joins TRBV9 to TRBJ2-2, with TRBD2 as a possible D gene (6 bases). CDR1 is SGDLS and CDR2 is YYNGEE in the germline V gene. Trimming pared 2 bases from V and 6 bases from J, leaving 14 bases between. The CDR3 spans 15 residues. CDR3 loop: CASSVSGTLAGELFF. DNA of the CDR3: TGTGCCAGCAGCGTCTCCGGGACTCTGGCCGGGGAGCTGTTTTTT.

The chain uses TRBV27 and TRBJ2-1; D perhaps matches TRBD1 (5 bases). V was cut by 3 bases and J by 6 bases, with 9 bases left in between. Germline V gene lookup returns CDR1 MNHEY and CDR2 SMNVEV (reference sequence). CDR3 length: 13 residues. CDR3 sequence (DNA): TGTGCCAGCAGTTTCCTTCAGGGCAATGAGCAGTTCTTC. Translating it yields CASSFLQGNEQFF.

The V gene is TRBV6-5, the J gene TRBJ1-1; D not certain. V was clipped by 2 bases and J by 8 bases, with 9 bases between them. The germline V gene has CDR1 MNHEY and CDR2 SVGAGI. CDR3 length: 12 amino acids. The CDR3 region is CASSYVLGEAFF. CDR3 in DNA: TGTGCCAGCAGTTACGTTCTGGGAGAAGCTTTCTTT.

This clone was counted a single time. V is TRBV29-1 and J is TRBJ1-1; D possibly corresponds to TRBD1 (6 bases). The CDR3 is 12 amino acids. CDR1 and CDR2 (germline): SQVTM, ANQGSEA. V was cut by 4 bases and J by 3 bases, with 9 bases left in between. As DNA, the CDR3 is TGCAGCGTTGCGCAGGGGTACACTGAAGCTTTCTTT. As protein: CSVAQGYTEAFF.

This clone was counted between two and nine times. The chain has TRBV9 and TRBJ2-7; TRBD1 or TRBD2 may be the D gene (5 bases each). From germline, CDR1 is SGDLS and CDR2 YYNGEE. The CDR3 length is 13 residues. V was clipped by 3 bases and J by 6 bases, with 13 bases between them. CDR3 sequence reads: CASSGRESPEQYF. Written as DNA, the CDR3 is TGTGCCAGCAGCGGCAGGGAGTCGCCCGAGCAGTACTTC.

This chain connects TRBV28 to TRBJ2-2; 11 bases align to TRBD2. V trimming: 5 bases; J trimming: 6 bases; junction bases outside the gene matches: 5. Germline loops: CDR1 MDHEN, CDR2 SYDVKM. The CDR3 consists of 15 residues. CDR3 residues: CASSLTSGGPGELFF. CDR3 nucleotides: TGTGCCAGCAGTCTTACTAGCGGGGGCCCCGGGGAGCTGTTTTTT.

In this sample, this clone turned up a few times. This chain links TRBV29-1 with TRBJ2-3; D could derive from TRBD1 or TRBD2 (5 bases each). This CDR3 has 14 amino acids. The V and J ends lost 1 base and 2 bases respectively, with 10 bases between them. CDR1 and CDR2 from the germline V gene are SQVTM and ANQGSEA. The CDR3 sequence is CSVEVPGPTDTQYF. As DNA, the CDR3 is TGCAGCGTTGAAGTCCCGGGGCCCACAGATACGCAGTATTTT.

The V call is TRBV6-5, the J call TRBJ1-2, with 10 bases aligning to TRBD1. The ends lost 7 bases at V and 8 bases at J; junction bases unmatched: 13. The CDR3 extends over 15 amino acids. CDR1 and CDR2 (germline): MNHEY, SVGAGI. The DNA for the CDR3 is TGTGCCAGCAATTGGGGACAGGGGAGTCCTTACGGCTACACCTTC. Translation gives CASNWGQGSPYGYTF.

V and J are TRBV29-1 and TRBJ2-7, with D perhaps matching TRBD1 (6 bases). CDR3 length: 13 residues. The germline V and J ends were trimmed by 4 bases and 6 bases, with 16 bases remaining between them. Per the germline V gene, CDR1 is SQVTM and CDR2 is ANQGSEA. The CDR3 loop reads CSVGSGENGEQYF. The CDR3 nucleotides read TGCAGCGTTGGGTCAGGGGAAAACGGCGAGCAGTACTTC.